A selection of T cell receptor beta chains follows, all from one sample in a study of T-cell reconstitution after alpha-beta-depleted transplantation in children. TCRdb fed the PCR reads into MiXCR, producing one record per CDR3 protein. The table includes about 830,000 distinct CDR3 sequences, roughly 15% detected once. The sequencing here drew on PBMCs, mostly from graft donor cells, taken 360 days after TCRalphabeta/CD19-depleted stem cell transplant. The receptors come from a male patient younger than 18 who had a stem cell transplant for acute lymphoblastic leukemia, so the T cells may come from the graft donor. CDR3s include the opening cysteine and the closing phenylalanine or tryptophan. A D gene is named only where the DNA matches it firmly. Rows may omit the clone size; those that give it use once, few, many or a size class.

few	TRBJ2-3	TRBV12-3/TRBV12-4	16	TRBD2	CASSLEAGGPSDTQYF	TGTGCCAGCAGTTTAGAAGCGGGAGGGCCTTCAGATACGCAGTATTTT
NA	TRBJ2-1	TRBV7-2	17	NA	CASSPQGLAASYNEQFF	TGTGCCAGCAGCCCACAAGGGTTAGCGGCCTCCTACAATGAGCAGTTCTTC
few	TRBJ2-1	TRBV2	15	NA	CASRGPGLTYNEQFF	TGTGCCAGCAGGGGCCCCGGACTAACCTACAATGAGCAGTTCTTC
NA	TRBJ2-2	TRBV25-1	16	TRBD2	CASRLSGRANTGELFF	TGTGCCAGCAGGCTCAGCGGGAGGGCCAACACCGGGGAGCTGTTTTTT
few	TRBJ1-3	TRBV7-8	17	NA	CASSPYRVPLSGNTIYF	TGTGCCAGCAGCCCATACAGGGTCCCCCTCTCTGGAAACACCATATATTTT
NA	TRBJ2-7	TRBV15	14	TRBD2	CATSILAGVHEQYF	TGTGCCACCAGCATCCTAGCGGGAGTCCACGAGCAGTACTTC
NA	TRBJ2-3	TRBV29-1	13	TRBD1	CSIYRQGTDTQYF	TGCAGCATCTATAGACAGGGGACAGATACGCAGTATTTT
few	TRBJ2-7	TRBV7-6	14	NA	CASSSGFSSYEQYF	TGTGCCAGCAGCTCGGGGTTTAGCTCCTACGAGCAGTACTTC
few	TRBJ1-3	TRBV15	16	TRBD1	CATSRGQFPSGNTIYF	TGTGCCACCAGCAGGGGACAGTTCCCCTCTGGAAACACCATATATTTT
many	TRBJ2-3	TRBV5-1	12	NA	CASSQGPDTQYF	TGTGCCAGCAGTCAAGGTCCAGATACGCAGTATTTT
few	TRBJ2-7	TRBV4-2	15	NA	CASSRARVGTYEQYF	TGTGCCAGCAGCCGCGCTCGGGTGGGGACCTACGAGCAGTACTTC
NA	TRBJ1-5	TRBV29-1	10	NA	CSVHRGPQHF	TGCAGCGTACACCGGGGGCCCCAGCATTTT
few	TRBJ1-2	TRBV3-1	17	NA	CASSQEGRTLANYGYTF	TGTGCCAGCAGCCAAGAAGGCAGAACCTTAGCTAACTATGGCTACACCTTC
few	TRBJ2-7	TRBV29-1	13	TRBD1	CSVGQGWRNEQYF	TGCAGCGTGGGACAGGGCTGGAGGAACGAGCAGTACTTC
many	TRBJ2-1	TRBV7-9	16	TRBD2	CASSLEGGRSYNEQFF	TGTGCCAGCAGCTTAGAGGGCGGGAGGTCCTACAATGAGCAGTTCTTC
many	TRBJ1-1	TRBV20-1	14	NA	CSARPWTAGTEAFF	TGCAGTGCTAGGCCATGGACAGCAGGGACTGAAGCTTTCTTT
NA	TRBJ2-5	TRBV5-1	14	NA	CASRVWPGQETQYF	TGCGCCAGCAGGGTGTGGCCGGGCCAAGAGACCCAGTACTTC
few	TRBJ2-2	TRBV7-3	15	TRBD1	CASSLGQGTNGELFF	TGTGCCAGCAGCCTCGGACAGGGTACTAACGGGGAGCTGTTTTTT
NA	TRBJ2-2	TRBV7-7	13	NA	CASSLIQTGELFF	TGTGCCAGCAGCTTAATACAAACCGGGGAGCTGTTTTTT
NA	TRBJ2-1	TRBV28	16	NA	CASSLSGTPRYNEQFF	TGTGCCAGCAGTTTGTCGGGGACTCCTCGCTACAATGAGCAGTTCTTC
many	TRBJ2-1	TRBV6-1	15	TRBD2	CASRPGLAVYNEQFF	TGTGCCAGCAGACCTGGACTAGCAGTATACAATGAGCAGTTCTTC
NA	TRBJ2-1	TRBV5-1	15	TRBD1	CASSLGQGANVEQFF	TGCGCCAGCAGCTTGGGGCAGGGGGCTAATGTTGAGCAGTTCTTC
many	TRBJ2-5	TRBV7-2	15	TRBD2	CASSLSKAGGLAQYF	TGTGCCAGCAGCTTAAGTAAAGCGGGAGGATTGGCCCAGTACTTC
NA	TRBJ2-1	TRBV6-1	16	TRBD2	CASSPETSGRTNEQFF	TGTGCCAGCAGTCCCGAGACTAGCGGGAGGACCAATGAGCAGTTCTTC
NA	TRBJ1-1	TRBV12-3/TRBV12-4	13	TRBD1	CASCPGTGTEAFF	TGTGCCAGCTGTCCCGGGACAGGGACTGAAGCTTTCTTT
NA	TRBJ2-7	TRBV27	14	NA	CASSPGTGYPEQYF	TGTGCCAGCAGTCCCGGGACTGGGTACCCCGAGCAGTACTTC
NA	TRBJ2-1	TRBV5-8	15	NA	CASSLWVLSYNEQFF	TGTGCCAGCAGCTTGTGGGTACTCTCCTACAATGAGCAGTTCTTC
NA	TRBJ2-2	TRBV20-1	16	TRBD2	CSATRTSGSFTGELFF	TGCAGTGCTACGCGGACTAGCGGGAGTTTCACCGGGGAGCTGTTTTTT
few	TRBJ2-5	TRBV2	13	TRBD2	CASNLGREETQYF	TGTGCCAGCAACCTGGGGAGGGAAGAGACCCAGTACTTC
NA	TRBJ2-2	TRBV5-1	16	NA	CASSLLGAPNTGELFF	TGCGCCAGCAGCTTGCTAGGGGCGCCGAACACCGGGGAGCTGTTTTTT
NA	TRBJ2-3	TRBV6-2/TRBV6-3	14	NA	CASSNGGSRNTQYF	TGTGCCAGCAGTAACGGAGGGTCGCGAAATACGCAGTATTTT
few	TRBJ1-1	TRBV5-1	16	TRBD1	CASSPDRGRANTEAFF	TGCGCCAGCAGCCCGGACAGGGGGCGAGCGAACACTGAAGCTTTCTTT
NA	TRBJ2-1	TRBV29-1	13	NA	CSANADRRTEQFF	TGCAGCGCAAATGCCGACAGGAGGACTGAGCAGTTCTTC
NA	TRBJ2-2	TRBV9	18	TRBD1	CASGLRPGQGAPSGELFF	TGTGCCAGCGGCTTGAGGCCGGGACAGGGGGCCCCGTCCGGGGAGCTGTTTTTT
NA	TRBJ1-1	TRBV20-1	15	TRBD1	CSAGGQGGLDTEAFF	TGCAGTGCTGGGGGACAGGGTGGGTTGGACACTGAAGCTTTCTTT
few	TRBJ1-1	TRBV12-3/TRBV12-4	16	NA	CASSLRYQSENTEAFF	TGTGCCAGCAGTTTACGGTACCAGAGCGAGAACACTGAAGCTTTCTTT
NA	TRBJ1-5	TRBV30	14	TRBD1	CAWSGGQGGQPQHF	TGTGCCTGGAGTGGGGGACAGGGGGGACAGCCCCAGCATTTT
NA	TRBJ2-7	TRBV11-2	17	TRBD1	CASSSRPPGGEVREQYF	TGTGCCAGCAGCTCTAGGCCCCCAGGGGGAGAGGTTAGGGAGCAGTACTTC
NA	TRBJ2-1	TRBV6-4	15	TRBD2	CASKGGRPNYNEQFF	TGTGCCAGCAAGGGCGGGAGGCCTAACTACAATGAGCAGTTCTTC
NA	TRBJ2-1	TRBV12-3/TRBV12-4	12	NA	CASSIAGSEQFF	TGTGCCAGCAGTATCGCAGGGTCTGAGCAGTTCTTC
few	TRBJ2-7	TRBV20-1	15	NA	CSARDHAGISYEQYF	TGCAGTGCTAGAGATCACGCGGGGATATCCTACGAGCAGTACTTC
few	TRBJ2-1	TRBV5-1	13	NA	CASRSTGVYEQFF	TGCGCCAGCAGATCCACGGGAGTCTATGAGCAGTTCTTC
NA	TRBJ1-2	TRBV29-1	12	NA	CSVEEHSYGYTF	TGCAGCGTTGAAGAACACAGCTATGGCTACACCTTC
NA	TRBJ1-4	TRBV5-5	13	NA	CASSLAGYEKLFF	TGTGCCAGCAGCCTTGCGGGGTACGAAAAACTGTTTTTT
few	TRBJ2-5	TRBV7-7	18	TRBD2	CASSLREGLAGMEETQYF	TGTGCCAGCAGCTTGAGGGAGGGACTAGCGGGCATGGAAGAGACCCAGTACTTC
NA	TRBJ2-5	TRBV4-1	16	TRBD2	CASSQGLAGAKETQYF	TGCGCCAGCAGCCAGGGACTAGCGGGGGCTAAAGAGACCCAGTACTTC
few	TRBJ2-7	TRBV19	18	TRBD1	CASSIVYSGTGHPYEQYF	TGTGCCAGTAGTATAGTCTACTCCGGGACAGGACATCCATACGAGCAGTACTTC
NA	TRBJ2-1	TRBV24-1	13	NA	CATSDLEGSEQFF	TGTGCCACCAGTGATTTAGAGGGGAGCGAGCAGTTCTTC
NA	TRBJ1-1	TRBV7-9	13	NA	CASSHGANTEAFF	TGTGCCAGCAGCCACGGGGCGAACACTGAAGCTTTCTTT
few	TRBJ2-2	TRBV24-1	18	NA	CATSAGPPQTRNTGELFF	TGTGCCACCAGCGCCGGACCTCCGCAGACACGTAACACCGGGGAGCTGTTTTTT